This T cell receptor (beta chain) was sequenced for a study of cytomegalovirus exposure and HLA in healthy donors. A multiplex PCR was run with 60 Vbeta primers and 13 Jbeta primers. Produced via immunoSEQ multiplex PCR; TCRdb's table is partial and in-frame only. The sample has 95,000 to 100,000 clones, 60% to 80% seen once; the top ten hold roughly 7.1%. Findings and limits, study-wide: Analysis performed later found around 15,000 TCR beta sequences associated with HLA alleles at 0.05 false discovery rate. Among TCR beta chains, those listed as cytomegalovirus-associated numbered 164. Prediction of most subjects' HLA-A and HLA-B alleles by TCR beta sequences was reportedly accurate.

The CDR3 extends over 15 amino acids. Deletions cut 4 bases from V and 0 bases from J, with 14 bases between. Germline CDR1 is SGHRS and CDR2 is YFSETQ. With regard to this clone: Antigen: not known.

The chain combines TRBV5-1 with TRBJ2-7; perhaps TRBD2 as D (5 bases). The material sequenced was PBMCs. The origin of this receptor is a female donor in good health and CMV-seronegative. The CDR3 loop is CASSGPHRDSYEQYF. The CDR3 DNA reads TGCGCCAGCAGCGGACCCCACCGGGACTCCTACGAGCAGTACTTC. Full variable domain (remainder filled in from reference TRBV5-1 and TRBJ2-7): KAGVTQTPRYLIKTRGQQVTLSCSPISGHRSVSWYQQTPGQGLQFLFEYFSETQRNKGNFPGRFSGRQFSNSRSEMNVSTLELGDSALYLCASSGPHRDSYEQYFGPGTRLTVT.